Following are 30 T cell receptor beta chains from one sample sequenced in a study of T cell changes during pregnancy in multiple sclerosis. Clones were read by immunoSEQ multiplex PCR, and TCRdb kept only the in-frame ones, dropping some. This table has some 120,000 clones, roughly 97% appearing once. The sample was peripheral blood, taken after pregnancy. The receptors originated from a female donor with multiple sclerosis, enrolled in a pregnancy study.

The rearrangement uses TRBV7-9 and TRBJ1-2; 8 bases are shared with TRBD1. Germline-derived CDR1 and CDR2 are SEHNR and FQNEAQ (reference sequence). CDR3 length: 13 amino acids. Losses at the gene ends were 5 bases for V and 8 bases for J; bases not matched to a gene: 7. The CDR3 DNA reads TGTGCCAGCAGCCCAGAGGACAGGGCCGGCTACACCTTC. Its protein product is CASSPEDRAGYTF.

The rearrangement joins TRBV6-4 to TRBJ2-3, with TRBD2 matching over 10 bases. The CDR3 extends over 18 amino acids. The V gene end was trimmed by 7 bases and the J gene end by 0 bases; junction bases not matched to a gene: 13. Germline V gives CDR1 MRHNA, CDR2 SNTAGT. The CDR3 sequence is CASTRGASGSPSTDTQYF. CDR3 in DNA: TGTGCCAGCACCCGGGGGGCTAGCGGGAGCCCTAGCACAGATACGCAGTATTTT.

The V and J genes are TRBV6-5 and TRBJ1-5; TRBD1 matches 11 bases. J gave up 6 bases and V 2 bases, and 3 bases lay outside the gene matches. The germline V gene encodes CDR1 MNHEY and CDR2 SVGAGI. There are 15 residues in the CDR3. The CDR3 sequence: CASSYGQGAGQPQHF. CDR3 in DNA: TGTGCCAGCAGTTACGGACAGGGGGCTGGTCAGCCCCAGCATTTT.

The chain recombines TRBV5-6 with TRBJ2-1; D is perhaps TRBD1 (5 bases). The length of the CDR3 is 16 residues. The V end lost 0 bases, the J end lost 2 bases, and 12 bases lay between the germline ends. Germline loops: CDR1 SGHDT, CDR2 YYEEEE. The CDR3 region has the DNA TGTGCCAGCAGCTTGGGGGCAGGGTTGGCCTACAATGAGCAGTTCTTC. This sequence encodes CASSLGAGLAYNEQFF.

CDR3 DNA sequence: TGTGCCAGCAGCGATAGCGGGAAAATCTACGAGCAGTACTTC. It is translated as CASSDSGKIYEQYF. This chain joins TRBV5-4 and TRBJ2-7; 8 bases agree with TRBD2. V gave up 4 bases and J gave up 3 bases; unmatched junction bases: 6. CDR3 length: 14 residues. Per germline, CDR1 SGHNT and CDR2 YYREEE (reference sequence).

The rearrangement joins TRBV28 to TRBJ2-1, with TRBD1 matching 9 bases. Trimming removed 5 bases from V and 8 bases from J; junction bases left unmatched: 10. This CDR3 comprises 15 residues. CDR1 and CDR2 from the germline V gene are MDHEN and SYDVKM. The CDR3, as DNA: TGTGCCAGCAGTCACCGGGACAGGGCGTTAGATGAGCAGTTCTTC. It yields the protein CASSHRDRALDEQFF.

The V and J genes are TRBV5-1 and TRBJ2-1; 10 bases are shared with TRBD2. The CDR3 loop spans 15 amino acids. V lost 2 bases and J lost 2; bases outside the gene matches: 1. Germline V gene lookup returns CDR1 SGHRS and CDR2 YFSETQ. The DNA of the CDR3 is TGCGCCAGCAGCTTAGCGGGAGGGGCCTACAATGAGCAGTTCTTC. It is translated as CASSLAGGAYNEQFF.

The chain links TRBV6-5 to TRBJ2-5; 7 bases are shared with TRBD1. V shed 6 bases, J shed 0 bases, and the junction held 7 bases outside the gene matches. The CDR3 has 15 residues. Looked up from germline, CDR1 is MNHEY and CDR2 is SVGAGI. The CDR3 DNA follows: TGTGCCAGCAGGAAAGACAGGGAATACCAAGAGACCCAGTACTTC. As protein: CASRKDREYQETQYF.

The chain employs TRBV28 and TRBJ1-1; tentative D call: TRBD1 (5 bases). The CDR3 spans 14 residues. Germline V lookup: CDR1 MDHEN, CDR2 SYDVKM. The V and J ends lost 3 bases and 3 bases respectively, with 11 bases between them. CDR3 sequence reads: CASSFWGGDTEAFF. CDR3 sequence (DNA): TGTGCCAGCAGTTTCTGGGGGGGGGACACTGAAGCTTTCTTT.

This rearrangement joins TRBV19 to TRBJ1-5, with D uncertain. Germline values: CDR1 LNHDA, CDR2 SQIVND (reference sequence). The CDR3 contains 14 residues. Trimming shortened V by 7 bases and J by 2 bases, and 12 bases separated the two germline ends. CDR3 in DNA: TGTGCCAGTAAGTGGGAGGGCCGCAATCAGCCCCAGCATTTT. Translation gives CASKWEGRNQPQHF.

The V gene is TRBV6-5, the J gene TRBJ1-3; possibly TRBD1 for D (6 bases). Trimming shortened V by 0 bases and J by 0 bases, and 9 bases separated the two germline ends. The CDR3 length is 16 residues. Germline CDR1 and CDR2: MNHEY and SVGAGI. In DNA form, the CDR3 reads TGTGCCAGCAGTTACTCGGACAGCCCCTCTGGAAACACCATATATTTT. It yields the protein CASSYSDSPSGNTIYF.

The chain combines TRBV6-1 with TRBJ2-7, with TRBD1 as a possible D gene (6 bases). The germline V gene has CDR1 MNHNS and CDR2 SASEGT. The CDR3 is 15 amino acids. V dropped 4 bases and J dropped 1 base, with 14 bases sitting between them. In DNA form, the CDR3 reads TGTGCCAGCAGTGGACAGGACAGCTCATCCTACGAGCAGTACTTC. The encoded protein is CASSGQDSSSYEQYF.

This rearrangement joins TRBV2 to TRBJ2-1, with 9 bases aligning to TRBD2. After removal of 7 bases from V and 0 bases from J, the junction contained 10 bases not matched to a gene. In germline, CDR1 is SNHLY, CDR2 FYNNEI. This CDR3 is built from 17 residues. The CDR3 DNA is TGTGCCAGCAACGCGAGCGGGAGGTCTCGCTCCTACAATGAGCAGTTCTTC. This translates into CASNASGRSRSYNEQFF.

The chain has TRBV19 and TRBJ1-1; D not resolved. Germline CDR1 and CDR2: LNHDA and SQIVND (reference sequence). This CDR3 has 12 residues. Deletions cut 6 bases from V and 7 bases from J, with 12 bases between. The CDR3 region is CASRSPRGEAFF. In DNA, the CDR3 is TGTGCCAGTAGATCCCCGCGAGGTGAAGCTTTCTTT.

The CDR3 here is CASSQASGRYGNIQYF. The CDR3 coding sequence is TGCGCCAGCAGCCAAGCTTCAGGGAGGTATGGAAACATTCAGTACTTC. The genes are TRBV4-3 and TRBJ2-4; a weak D match, TRBD2 (6 bases). This CDR3 spans 16 amino acids. Germline CDR1 LGHNA, CDR2 YSLEER. V was trimmed by 1 base and J by 6 bases, leaving 16 bases between them.

The chain couples TRBV27 to TRBJ2-7, with 9 bases aligning to TRBD1. There are 17 residues in the CDR3. Per the germline V gene, CDR1 is MNHEY and CDR2 is SMNVEV (reference sequence). V shed 6 bases and J 1 base; nucleotides not matched to a gene: 13. The CDR3 spells CASSPLDRGRNSYEQYF. CDR3 coding DNA: TGTGCCAGCAGCCCTCTGGACAGGGGTAGGAATTCCTACGAGCAGTACTTC.

This chain links TRBV28 with TRBJ2-1, with 7 bases identical to TRBD2. Germline V gene data show CDR1 as MDHEN and CDR2 as SYDVKM. Trimming at V came to 3 bases and at J to 9 bases, leaving 11 bases not matched to a gene. This CDR3 region has 15 residues. This CDR3 is CASSLGGRALVEQFF. In nucleotides, the CDR3 is TGTGCCAGCAGTTTGGGGGGGAGGGCCCTCGTTGAGCAGTTCTTC.

The chain recombines TRBV5-1 with TRBJ2-3; 15 bases match TRBD2. The J segment lost 5 bases and the V segment lost 5 bases, leaving 6 bases of the junction unmatched. Germline V gene lookup returns CDR1 SGHRS and CDR2 YFSETQ. This CDR3 is 16 amino acids long. The CDR3 nucleotides are TGCGCCAGCAGACTCGGACTAGCGGGAGGGCAAGATACGCAGTATTTT. Residues: CASRLGLAGGQDTQYF. Together with reference TRBV5-1 and TRBJ2-3, the CDR3 gives the full variable domain: KAGVTQTPRYLIKTRGQQVTLSCSPISGHRSVSWYQQTPGQGLQFLFEYFSETQRNKGNFPGRFSGRQFSNSRSEMNVSTLELGDSALYLCASRLGLAGGQDTQYFGPGTRLTVL.

CDR3 protein: CASSTRGNEQFF. CDR3 DNA sequence: TGCGCCAGCAGCACCAGGGGTAATGAGCAGTTCTTC. The rearrangement joins TRBV5-1 to TRBJ2-1, with TRBD1 as a possible D gene (6 bases). The CDR3 extends over 12 amino acids. V was trimmed by 4 bases and J by 7 bases, leaving 9 bases between them. Germline V gene sequence: CDR1 SGHRS, CDR2 YFSETQ.

J is TRBJ2-7 and V is TRBV18; 9 bases are shared with TRBD2. V shed 5 bases, J shed 1 base, and the junction held 0 bases outside the gene matches. The CDR3 contains 13 residues. The germline gives CDR1 KGHSH, CDR2 LQKENI. The CDR3 is CASSAGGSYEQYF. The CDR3 DNA follows: TGTGCCAGCTCAGCGGGAGGGTCCTACGAGCAGTACTTC.

The chain carries TRBV29-1 and TRBJ2-7; D remains ambiguous. Trimming cost V 5 bases and J 5 bases, with 10 bases left between them. There are 11 residues in the CDR3. CDR1 SQVTM and CDR2 ANQGSEA come from the germline V gene. The CDR3 nucleotides are TGCAGCGTTCGAGCGCCCCACGAGCAGTACTTC. Translation: CSVRAPHEQYF.

This clone was seen only once. CDR3 amino acids: CAIPSGPGTSGNGGYNEQFF. The CDR3 coding sequence is TGTGCCATCCCCTCGGGGCCCGGGACTAGCGGAAATGGGGGCTACAATGAGCAGTTCTTC. This chain links TRBV21-1 with TRBJ2-1; TRBD2, the table's D call, lacks a check against the DNA. TRBV21-1 is classified as a pseudogene. The CDR3 consists of 20 residues.

The chain recombines TRBV18 with TRBJ2-5; D is ambiguous. The V end was cut by 6 bases, the J end by 2 bases, with 7 bases between. CDR3 size: 12 residues. Germline V gene lookup returns CDR1 KGHSH and CDR2 LQKENI. CDR3 in amino acids: CASSRGQETQYF. The DNA of the CDR3 is TGTGCCAGCTCCAGAGGTCAAGAGACCCAGTACTTC.

This clone was seen just once. The chain has TRBV25-1 and TRBJ1-1, with 7 nucleotides matching TRBD1. The CDR3 contains 14 residues. V was clipped by 5 bases and J by 0 bases; unmatched bases: 3. Looked up from germline, CDR1 is MGHDK and CDR2 is SYGVNS. CDR3 residues: CASSRQGLNTEAFF. In DNA, the CDR3 is TGTGCCAGCAGTCGACAGGGACTGAACACTGAAGCTTTCTTT.

The chain couples TRBV10-3 to TRBJ2-1, with D tentatively TRBD2 (6 bases). Germline-derived CDR1 and CDR2 are ENHRY and SYGVKD. The CDR3 is 14 residues long. V gave up 6 bases and J gave up 5 bases, with 14 bases separating them. CDR3 residues: CAISWTILDNEQFF. DNA of the CDR3: TGTGCCATCAGCTGGACTATACTAGACAATGAGCAGTTCTTC.

The rearrangement uses TRBV4-3 and TRBJ1-2, with a weak D call TRBD1 (6 bases). The CDR3 covers 15 residues. Trimming removed 7 bases at V and 6 bases at J, with 21 bases between. CDR1 is LGHNA, CDR2 YSLEER, per germline. Here the CDR3 reads CASTAGVSVFDGYTF. DNA of the CDR3: TGCGCCAGCACCGCAGGGGTATCGGTCTTTGATGGCTACACCTTC.

The V gene is TRBV27, the J gene TRBJ2-1; 9 bases are shared with TRBD2. There are 15 residues in the CDR3. Germline V lookup: CDR1 MNHEY, CDR2 SMNVEV (reference sequence). The ends lost 5 bases at V and 7 bases at J; junction bases unmatched: 9. The CDR3 spells CASSPRTSVLNEQFF. The CDR3 DNA follows: TGTGCCAGCAGTCCCAGGACTAGCGTCTTGAATGAGCAGTTCTTC.

The chain has TRBV21-1 and TRBJ2-2; the table's D call, TRBD2, has no DNA check behind it. TRBV21-1 is designated a pseudogene. CDR3 length: 13 amino acids. The CDR3 DNA reads as TGTGCCAGCAGCGAAGTAGTAAGCGGGGAGCTGTTTTTT. Its protein is CASSEVVSGELFF.

This clone has a handful of counts. This sample also contains other DNA sequences that code for the same CDR3. This chain connects TRBV11-1 to TRBJ1-2, with D tentatively TRBD1 (5 bases). The V end lost 3 bases, the J end lost 4 bases, and 9 bases lay between the germline ends. Germline CDR1 is SGHAT and CDR2 is FQDESV (reference sequence). The CDR3 runs 13 residues. The CDR3 loop reads CASSLGPSYGYTF. For the CDR3, the DNA is TGTGCCAGCAGCTTGGGGCCGTCCTATGGCTACACCTTC.

CDR3 residues: CASSPRRTNTGELFF. The CDR3, as DNA: TGTGCCAGCTCACCAAGGCGGACGAACACCGGGGAGCTGTTTTTT. The rearrangement joins TRBV18 to TRBJ2-2; D not certain. Germline CDR1 is KGHSH and CDR2 is LQKENI. The CDR3 totals 15 residues. The V end lost 2 bases, the J end lost 0 bases, and 7 bases lay between the germline ends.